The T cell receptor (beta chain) described here comes from a study of Ad26.COV2.S vaccination and SARS-CoV-2 variants. Study information: Donor joined the COV1001 Ad26.COV2.S trial arm.

V lost 4 bases to trimming and J lost 6 bases, with 19 bases between them. Germline loops: CDR1 KGHSH, CDR2 LQKENI. The CDR3 is 15 residues long. Using immunoSEQ multiplex PCR, the repertoire was profiled, and TCRdb retains in-frame clones only, with some absent. In the table there are a few hundred thousand clones, 80% to 90% of which are singletons. Treatment indicated: over 15 received Ad26.COV2.S at low or high dose, single or two shots; 5 received placebo; per-sample allocation not given. The study sampled participants on day 63 after the first vaccine or placebo injection. Wuhan-strain spike was delivered by a replication-incompetent Ad26 vector.

This TCR was sampled from a person between 18 and 60 years old who received the Ad26.COV2.S COVID-19 vaccine or a placebo. The source material was peripheral blood, sampled in a trial of Ad26.COV2.S vaccine versus placebo. This chain joins TRBV18 and TRBJ2-7; a possible D gene is TRBD1 (6 bases). The CDR3 DNA follows: TGTGCCAGCTCACGGTCCGACACAGGGCAAGGCGAGCAGTACTTC. Protein: CASSRSDTGQGEQYF.